Described below is a single T cell receptor (beta chain) sequence and its context. Its target is not known. The PCR ran on 60 Vbeta and 13 Jbeta primers. The assay was immunoSEQ multiplex PCR, and TCRdb's table has in-frame clones only and misses some. Among over 100,000 clones listed, roughly three fifths were seen once. Healthy bone marrow donors made up the donor group. This CDR3 spans 14 amino acids. Germline V gene lookup returns CDR1 LNHDA and CDR2 SQIVND (reference sequence). J lost 8 bases, V lost 5 bases, and 8 bases had no gene match. The data were taken from a study of cytomegalovirus exposure and HLA in healthy donors. Study-level points and caveats: In a later analysis, HLA-associated beta chains showed higher expansion and lower generation probabilities than comparable chains. It was reportedly the case that the classifier diagnosed cytomegalovirus status with high specificity and sensitivity.

The TCR was taken from a human donor in good health. The chain carries TRBV19 and TRBJ1-1; 10 bases match TRBD1. The specimen sequenced was PBMCs. The CDR3 coding sequence is TGTGCCAGTAGTCCCCGGACAGGGGGGGTGGAAGCTTTCTTT. It codes for CASSPRTGGVEAFF.